What follows are 27 T cell receptor beta chains derived from one specimen sequenced in a study of blood T cell repertoires in COVID-19. Using immunoSEQ multiplex PCR, the repertoire was profiled, and TCRdb retains in-frame clones only, with some absent. The table has roughly 200,000 clones, approximately 92% seen once. The material sequenced was PBMCs or T cells enriched from blood (not recorded which). Every receptor here comes from a middle-aged woman with acute COVID-19.

This sequence joins TRBV2 and TRBJ2-1; the D gene is possibly TRBD1 (6 bases). Trimming shortened V by 6 bases and J by 12 bases, and 15 bases separated the two germline ends. The germline gives CDR1 SNHLY, CDR2 FYNNEI. This CDR3 is 12 amino acids long. The CDR3 coding sequence is TGTGCCAGCAGCGAGGATATGGGGGCGCAGTTCTTC. The encoded protein is CASSEDMGAQFF.

This clone was observed once. The chain couples TRBV5-4 to TRBJ2-3; 7 positions agree with TRBD1. Germline V gene sequence: CDR1 SGHNT, CDR2 YYREEE (reference sequence). J gave up 0 bases and V 3 bases, and 7 bases lay outside the gene matches. CDR3 length: 16 amino acids. CDR3 loop: CASSSDRVASTDTQYF. In nucleotides, the CDR3 is TGTGCCAGCAGCTCTGACAGGGTGGCTAGCACAGATACGCAGTATTTT.

The chain recombines TRBV2 with TRBJ2-3; perhaps TRBD2 as D (6 bases). The V gene's germline CDR1 is SNHLY and CDR2 FYNNEI. Trimming took off 4 bases at V and 1 base at J, with 15 bases between the two ends. The CDR3 contains 16 residues. Here the CDR3 reads CASSGGLSFRTDTQYF. CDR3 in DNA: TGTGCCAGCAGTGGGGGACTGTCATTTCGCACAGATACGCAGTATTTT.

The chain employs TRBV20-1 and TRBJ1-2; D is uncertain. Germline values: CDR1 DFQATT, CDR2 SNEGSKA (reference sequence). The CDR3 extends over 13 amino acids. Between the trimmed V and J ends, which lost 3 bases and 3 bases, there was a span of 11 bases. The CDR3 loop is CSASSVRDYGYTF. CDR3 nucleotide sequence: TGCAGTGCTAGTTCTGTCCGAGACTATGGCTACACCTTC.

The rearrangement links TRBV7-9 to TRBJ2-2; TRBD2 might be the D (6 bases). V lost 7 bases, J lost 0 bases, and 15 bases lay in between. The V gene's germline CDR1 is SEHNR and CDR2 FQNEAQ (reference sequence). The CDR3 has 16 amino acids. The CDR3 DNA follows: TGTGCCAGCATGGGGAGGATAACCGCGAACACCGGGGAGCTGTTTTTT. It codes for CASMGRITANTGELFF.

This clone was counted a single time. CDR3: CASSLTGQGLSNEKLFF. In DNA, the CDR3 is TGTGCCAGCAGTTTGACGGGACAGGGGCTCTCTAATGAAAAACTGTTTTTT. The rearrangement joins TRBV28 to TRBJ1-4; the match to TRBD1 covers 10 bases. CDR1 is MDHEN, CDR2 SYDVKM, per germline. The CDR3 is 17 amino acids. Germline trimming cut 3 bases from V and 3 bases from J; bases unmatched to any gene: 7.

The V call is TRBV7-9, the J call TRBJ1-2, with D possibly being TRBD1 (6 bases). CDR1 and CDR2 from the germline V gene are SEHNR and FQNEAQ (reference sequence). The CDR3 sequence is 13 residues long. V lost 4 bases and J 4 bases, leaving 10 bases between the germline ends. The CDR3 loop is CASSSDRSYGYTF. CDR3 nucleotide sequence: TGTGCCAGCAGCTCTGACAGGAGCTATGGCTACACCTTC.

In nucleotides, the CDR3 is TGCGCCAGCAGCCAACAGGGCATGGATAATTCACCCCTCCACTTT. The encoded protein is CASSQQGMDNSPLHF. The chain links TRBV5-1 to TRBJ1-6; D perhaps matches TRBD1 (6 bases). Trimming shortened V by 4 bases and J by 5 bases, and 13 bases separated the two germline ends. The V gene's germline CDR1 is SGHRS and CDR2 YFSETQ. The CDR3 extends over 15 amino acids.

This clone was picked up one time. The chain has TRBV19 and TRBJ2-3; 10 bases align to TRBD2. CDR1 and CDR2 from the germline V gene are LNHDA and SQIVND (reference sequence). After removal of 5 bases from V and 6 bases from J, the junction contained 5 bases not matched to a gene. There are 14 residues in the CDR3. The CDR3 DNA reads as TGTGCCAGTAGTCCTGGGACTAGCGCCGATACGCAGTATTTT. Encoded protein: CASSPGTSADTQYF.

The chain employs TRBV6-4 and TRBJ2-3; 8 bases fit TRBD2. The CDR3 spans 15 residues. CDR1 MRHNA and CDR2 SNTAGT come from the germline V gene. V lost 6 bases to trimming and J lost 6 bases; unmatched junction nucleotides: 11. CDR3 residues: CASRKRENAADTQYF. The CDR3 DNA is TGTGCCAGCAGAAAGCGGGAGAACGCGGCGGATACGCAGTATTTT.

The rearrangement links TRBV7-2 to TRBJ2-5; weak D call: TRBD1 (6 bases). This CDR3 has 14 residues. Germline V gene data show CDR1 as SGHTA and CDR2 as FQGNSA. Trimming shortened V by 5 bases and J by 7 bases, and 17 bases separated the two germline ends. The CDR3 region is CASSPQGIAGTQYF. The CDR3 DNA reads TGTGCCAGCAGCCCTCAGGGGATTGCAGGGACCCAGTACTTC.

The rearrangement uses TRBV7-2 and TRBJ2-7; 7 bases map to TRBD2. Trimming took 1 base from V and 2 from J; bases not matched to a gene: 5. CDR3 length: 15 residues. Per the germline V gene, CDR1 is SGHTA and CDR2 is FQGNSA. This chain's CDR3 is CASSLVPGGTYEQYF. In nucleotides, the CDR3 is TGTGCCAGCAGCTTAGTACCCGGGGGGACCTACGAGCAGTACTTC.

This chain connects TRBV5-4 to TRBJ1-6; 9 bases agree with TRBD1. The V and J ends lost 0 bases and 7 bases, in that order; junction bases with no gene match: 8. CDR3 length: 17 residues. Looked up from germline, CDR1 is SGHNT and CDR2 is YYREEE (reference sequence). CDR3 residues: CASSLDKTGGLNSPLHF. CDR3 bases: TGTGCCAGCAGCTTGGATAAGACAGGGGGTTTGAATTCACCCCTCCACTTT.

The gene calls are TRBV30 and TRBJ2-2; TRBD2 is a possible D gene (6 bases). V was shortened by 3 bases and J by 1 base, with 15 bases between the two germline ends. This CDR3 region has 16 residues. The V gene's germline CDR1 is GTSNPN and CDR2 SVGIG (reference sequence). In nucleotides, the CDR3 is TGTGCCTGGAGAGGAATAGCGGCCCAGAACACCGGGGAGCTGTTTTTT. Protein: CAWRGIAAQNTGELFF.

This sequence joins TRBV24-1 and TRBJ2-7; no firm D call. The CDR3 is 11 amino acids. Trimming removed 6 bases from V and 6 bases from J, with 8 bases in between. CDR1 KGHDR and CDR2 SFDVKD come from the germline V gene. CDR3 nucleotide sequence: TGTGCCACCAGTCTCGGCGGCGAGCAGTACTTC. Translated: CATSLGGEQYF.

The rearrangement joins TRBV5-8 to TRBJ2-3; 8 positions agree with TRBD2. CDR1 is SGHTS, CDR2 YDEGEE, per germline. The CDR3 sequence is 16 residues long. Germline trimming cut 4 bases from V and 1 base from J; bases unmatched to any gene: 8. CDR3 sequence (DNA): TGTGCCAGCAGCACCACGCGGGGGGCCGGCACAGATACGCAGTATTTT. As protein: CASSTTRGAGTDTQYF.

The chain employs TRBV18 and TRBJ2-3; 12 bases align to TRBD2. The germline V gene has CDR1 KGHSH and CDR2 LQKENI. The V segment lost 3 bases and the J segment 2 bases; nucleotides outside the gene matches: 6. CDR3 length: 17 residues. CDR3 sequence (DNA): TGTGCCAGCTCACCCGTCGGACTAGCGGGAAACACAGATACGCAGTATTTT. Translated: CASSPVGLAGNTDTQYF. Full variable domain (missing parts from reference TRBV18 and TRBJ2-3): NAGVMQNPRHLVRRRGQEARLRCSPMKGHSHVYWYRQLPEEGLKFMVYLQKENIIDESGMPKERFSAEFPKEGPSILRIQQVVRGDSAAYFCASSPVGLAGNTDTQYFGPGTRLTVL.

This chain uses TRBV24-1 with TRBJ1-4; 8 positions agree with TRBD1. The CDR3 has 16 residues. Germline lookup yields CDR1 KGHDR and CDR2 SFDVKD. V gave up 4 bases and J gave up 8 bases; unmatched junction bases: 11. The CDR3 sequence is CATSEPDRGDEEKLFF. In DNA, the CDR3 is TGTGCCACCAGTGAGCCTGACAGGGGCGACGAAGAAAAACTGTTTTTT.

This clone is a singleton in its sample. The gene calls are TRBV7-9 and TRBJ2-3; 16 nucleotides agree with TRBD2. The CDR3 sequence is 19 residues long. V gave up 5 bases and J gave up 0 bases; unmatched junction bases: 8. The germline gives CDR1 SEHNR, CDR2 FQNEAQ (reference sequence). This CDR3 is CASSPGLAGGFSSTDTQYF. The CDR3 DNA sequence: TGTGCCAGCAGCCCGGGACTAGCGGGGGGGTTCTCTAGCACAGATACGCAGTATTTT.

The chain uses TRBV18 and TRBJ2-3; no clear D. The V end was cut by 6 bases, the J end by 2 bases, with 6 bases between. Germline V gene lookup returns CDR1 KGHSH and CDR2 LQKENI. The CDR3 extends over 12 amino acids. The CDR3 DNA reads as TGTGCCAGCTCTCCTTACACAGATACGCAGTATTTT. Residues: CASSPYTDTQYF.

The chain recombines TRBV5-1 with TRBJ2-2; 7 nucleotides agree with TRBD1. The CDR3 extends over 15 amino acids. Trimming at V came to 7 bases and at J to 1 base, leaving 7 bases not matched to a gene. Germline V gene sequence: CDR1 SGHRS, CDR2 YFSETQ. CDR3 sequence reads: CASAEGAGNTGELFF. The DNA for the CDR3 is TGCGCCAGCGCCGAGGGGGCCGGGAACACCGGGGAGCTGTTTTTT. Supplemented by reference TRBV5-1 and TRBJ2-2, the full variable domain reads KAGVTQTPRYLIKTRGQQVTLSCSPISGHRSVSWYQQTPGQGLQFLFEYFSETQRNKGNFPGRFSGRQFSNSRSEMNVSTLELGDSALYLCASAEGAGNTGELFFGEGSRLTVL.

This chain links TRBV6-5 with TRBJ2-5, with 9 bases identical to TRBD1. The CDR3 has 16 residues. Germline V gives CDR1 MNHEY, CDR2 SVGAGI. Germline trimming cut 4 bases from V and 5 bases from J; bases unmatched to any gene: 11. The CDR3 reads CASSLSINRGLETQYF. The CDR3, as DNA: TGTGCCAGCAGTTTATCCATTAACAGGGGGCTGGAGACCCAGTACTTC.

This chain links TRBV5-1 with TRBJ2-2; 11 nucleotides line up with TRBD2. V shed 4 bases and J 5 bases; nucleotides not matched to a gene: 10. Germline lookup yields CDR1 SGHRS and CDR2 YFSETQ. The CDR3 loop spans 17 amino acids. CDR3 coding DNA: TGCGCCAGCAGCCAGAGTCCGGCTAGCGGGAGGACCGGGGAGCTGTTTTTT. Translating it yields CASSQSPASGRTGELFF.

The V gene is TRBV19, the J gene TRBJ2-5; D might be TRBD1 (5 bases). The CDR3 is made up of 16 amino acids. V was pared by 4 bases and J by 3 bases, with 18 bases between. Germline V lookup: CDR1 LNHDA, CDR2 SQIVND (reference sequence). CDR3 DNA: TGTGCCAGTAGTACCATACAACTCGGCAGGGAAGAGACCCAGTACTTC. Its protein is CASSTIQLGREETQYF. Using reference TRBV19 and TRBJ2-5 for the parts outside the CDR3, the full variable domain is DGGITQSPKYLFRKEGQNVTLSCEQNLNHDAMYWYRQDPGQGLRLIYYSQIVNDFQKGDIAEGYSVSREKKESFPLTVTSAQKNPTAFYLCASSTIQLGREETQYFGPGTRLLVL.

The CDR3 reads CASKTGRLAGVSSYEQYF. Here the CDR3 DNA reads TGTGCCAGCAAGACCGGGAGACTAGCGGGCGTTAGCTCCTACGAGCAGTACTTC. The V call is TRBV2, the J call TRBJ2-7; 10 bases match TRBD2. This CDR3 spans 18 amino acids. Per the germline V gene, CDR1 is SNHLY and CDR2 is FYNNEI. V lost 7 bases, J lost 0 bases, and 15 bases stayed unmatched.

The chain couples TRBV18 to TRBJ1-4, with 7 bases aligning to TRBD1. From germline, CDR1 is KGHSH and CDR2 LQKENI. V lost 3 bases and J lost 10; bases outside the gene matches: 8. This CDR3 comprises 14 residues. The CDR3 protein is CASSPSQGDRKLFF. The CDR3 coding sequence is TGTGCCAGCTCACCGTCGCAGGGGGATAGAAAACTGTTTTTT. Filled out from reference TRBV18 and TRBJ1-4, the complete variable domain reads NAGVMQNPRHLVRRRGQEARLRCSPMKGHSHVYWYRQLPEEGLKFMVYLQKENIIDESGMPKERFSAEFPKEGPSILRIQQVVRGDSAAYFCASSPSQGDRKLFFGSGTQLSVL.

This chain uses TRBV28 with TRBJ1-1; a possible D gene is TRBD1 (5 bases). V lost 5 bases to trimming and J lost 4 bases, with 8 bases between them. Germline loops: CDR1 MDHEN, CDR2 SYDVKM. This CDR3 has 12 amino acids. CDR3 loop: CASSPGPTEAFF. The DNA for the CDR3 is TGTGCCAGCAGTCCAGGGCCCACTGAAGCTTTCTTT.